The 18 T cell receptor beta chains in this list originate from one sample, sequenced in a study of shared clonotypes between healthy human individuals. This table comes from immunoSEQ multiplex PCR, and its TCRdb copy is limited to in-frame clones, with some not included. The top ten hold around 0.15% of the sample, which has a few million clones, approximately 90% seen once. The specimen was naive CD4+ T cells sorted from blood. Subset reported: CD45RA+ positively selected. These receptors were obtained from a man aged 18-30 years in good health.

CDR3 amino acids: CSARPPDTQYF. The CDR3 DNA reads as TGCAGTGCTAGACCCCCAGATACGCAGTATTTT. The genes are TRBV20-1 and TRBJ2-3; D gene ambiguous. The germline V and J ends were trimmed by 2 bases and 4 bases, with 4 bases remaining between them. The CDR3 runs 11 residues. Germline-derived CDR1 and CDR2 are DFQATT and SNEGSKA (reference sequence).

V gene TRBV5-6 combines with J gene TRBJ2-1, with D perhaps TRBD2 (6 bases). The CDR3 contains 13 residues. The germline V and J ends were trimmed by 3 bases and 5 bases, with 9 bases remaining between them. Germline V lookup: CDR1 SGHDT, CDR2 YYEEEE. CDR3 region: CASSWGRNNEQFF. The CDR3 nucleotides read TGTGCCAGCAGCTGGGGGAGGAACAATGAGCAGTTCTTC. The variable domain in full, completed from reference TRBV5-6 and TRBJ2-1, reads DAGVTQSPTHLIKTRGQQVTLRCSPKSGHDTVSWYQQALGQGPQFIFQYYEEEERQRGNFPDRFSGHQFPNYSSELNVNALLLGDSALYLCASSWGRNNEQFFGPGTRLTVL.

The chain links TRBV9 to TRBJ2-7; no firm D call. Trimming stripped 7 bases from V and 3 bases from J, with 5 bases between. CDR1 and CDR2 (germline): SGDLS, YYNGEE. CDR3 length: 10 residues. CDR3: CASGDYEQYF. Here the CDR3 DNA reads TGTGCCAGCGGCGACTACGAGCAGTACTTC.

The chain joins TRBV7-2 to TRBJ1-2; 8 nucleotides line up with TRBD1. The CDR3 is 15 residues long. The V and J ends lost 5 bases and 1 base, in that order; junction bases with no gene match: 6. Germline CDR1 reads SGHTA; CDR2 reads FQGNSA. This CDR3 reads CASSDRGSNNYGYTF. The CDR3 bases are TGTGCCAGCAGCGACAGGGGCAGTAATAACTATGGCTACACCTTC. Full variable domain (outside the CDR3, taken from reference TRBV7-2 and TRBJ1-2): GAGVSQSPSNKVTEKGKDVELRCDPISGHTALYWYRQSLGQGLEFLIYFQGNSAPDKSGLPSDRFSAERTGGSVSTLTIQRTQQEDSAVYLCASSDRGSNNYGYTFGSGTRLTVV.

The gene calls are TRBV5-1 and TRBJ2-1; 8 bases are a match to TRBD2. CDR3 size: 16 residues. Looked up from germline, CDR1 is SGHRS and CDR2 is YFSETQ. V shed 4 bases, J shed 7 bases, and the junction held 13 bases outside the gene matches. The chain's CDR3 is CASSRISGSRGNEQFF. For the CDR3, the DNA is TGCGCCAGCAGCCGAATAAGCGGGAGCCGCGGGAATGAGCAGTTCTTC.

The chain combines TRBV6-1 with TRBJ1-2; no firm D call. The V end lost 5 bases, the J end lost 4 bases, and 14 bases lay between the germline ends. The CDR3 is 14 amino acids. Germline CDR1 reads MNHNS; CDR2 reads SASEGT. CDR3 nucleotide sequence: TGTGCCAGCAGTTCCCGGACGGCAAGCTATGGCTACACCTTC. It specifies CASSSRTASYGYTF.

The J gene is TRBJ2-7, the V gene TRBV4-2, with D tentatively TRBD2 (6 bases). The CDR3 is 16 residues long. Trimming shortened V by 0 bases and J by 0 bases, and 12 bases separated the two germline ends. Germline V gene sequence: CDR1 LGHNA, CDR2 YNFKEQ. CDR3 region: CASSQDRGGVSYEQYF. DNA for the CDR3: TGTGCCAGCAGCCAAGATCGCGGCGGGGTCTCCTACGAGCAGTACTTC.

The chain is built from TRBV7-9 and TRBJ2-7; maybe TRBD2 (6 bases). V lost 1 base, J lost 3 bases, and 10 bases lay in between. CDR3 length equals 14 residues. Germline V gene data show CDR1 as SEHNR and CDR2 as FQNEAQ (reference sequence). CDR3 DNA: TGTGCCAGCAGCTTAGGGGTAGCGGACTACGAGCAGTACTTC. Translation: CASSLGVADYEQYF. The whole variable domain, filled in from reference TRBV7-9 and TRBJ2-7, reads DTGVSQNPRHKITKRGQNVTFRCDPISEHNRLYWYRQTLGQGPEFLTYFQNEAQLEKSRLLSDRFSAERPKGSFSTLEIQRTEQGDSAMYLCASSLGVADYEQYFGPGTRLTVT.

The chain carries TRBV9 and TRBJ2-5, with D perhaps TRBD2 (6 bases). The germline V gene encodes CDR1 SGDLS and CDR2 YYNGEE. The CDR3 spans 14 residues. The V end was cut by 3 bases, the J end by 2 bases, with 11 bases between. CDR3 region: CASSAGVGQETQYF. The DNA of the CDR3 is TGTGCCAGCAGCGCGGGGGTAGGACAAGAGACCCAGTACTTC.

This sequence joins TRBV5-4 and TRBJ2-6, with D perhaps TRBD1 or TRBD2 (5 bases each). This CDR3 is 16 amino acids long. Germline V gene lookup returns CDR1 SGHNT and CDR2 YYREEE (reference sequence). V lost 0 bases and J lost 2, with 9 bases in between. The CDR3 coding sequence is TGTGCCAGCAGCTTGGCCAGAGGGGCTGGGGCCAACGTCCTGACTTTC. Encoded protein: CASSLARGAGANVLTF.

V usage is TRBV10-3 and J usage is TRBJ2-7; 10 bases are a match to TRBD2. V lost 8 bases, J lost 0 bases, and 10 bases stayed unmatched. This CDR3 region has 16 residues. Germline CDR1 is ENHRY and CDR2 is SYGVKD. The CDR3 nucleotides are TGTGCCATCTCCGACAAGGCTAGCGGGAGCTCCTACGAGCAGTACTTC. Amino acid sequence: CAISDKASGSSYEQYF.

V gene TRBV5-4 combines with J gene TRBJ1-6, with 9 bases lining up with TRBD1. Germline V CDR1 and CDR2: SGHNT, YYREEE (reference sequence). CDR3 length: 15 residues. With 4 bases clipped from V and 9 bases from J, the junction kept 8 bases outside the gene matches. Here the CDR3 DNA reads TGTGCCAGCAGCATTGGGACAGGGCTAGGTTCACCCCTCCACTTT. Translating it yields CASSIGTGLGSPLHF.

This rearrangement joins TRBV7-9 to TRBJ1-6; the match to TRBD1 covers 8 bases. Losses at the gene ends were 3 bases for V and 1 base for J; bases not matched to a gene: 8. The CDR3 runs 18 residues. The germline gives CDR1 SEHNR, CDR2 FQNEAQ (reference sequence). CDR3 residues: CASSFTSGGRSYNSPLHF. The CDR3 DNA is TGTGCCAGCAGCTTCACTTCAGGGGGCCGATCCTATAATTCACCCCTCCACTTT.

The J gene is TRBJ1-6, the V gene TRBV19; D is uncertain. Trimming shortened V by 0 bases and J by 9 bases, and 6 bases separated the two germline ends. This CDR3 spans 13 amino acids. Germline V gives CDR1 LNHDA, CDR2 SQIVND (reference sequence). The CDR3 here is CASSIDIFSPLHF. CDR3 DNA sequence: TGTGCCAGTAGTATAGACATATTTTCACCCCTCCACTTT.

A remark on this clone: Other DNA sequences in this specimen translate into the identical CDR3. The J gene is TRBJ2-1, the V gene TRBV5-1; 11 bases match TRBD2. Germline values: CDR1 SGHRS, CDR2 YFSETQ. The CDR3 loop spans 16 amino acids. J was trimmed by 4 bases and V by 4 bases; bases with no gene match: 7. The CDR3 protein is CASSVSGTSGYNEQFF. The CDR3 DNA reads as TGCGCCAGCAGCGTCTCTGGGACTAGCGGTTACAATGAGCAGTTCTTC. The variable domain in full, completed from reference TRBV5-1 and TRBJ2-1, reads KAGVTQTPRYLIKTRGQQVTLSCSPISGHRSVSWYQQTPGQGLQFLFEYFSETQRNKGNFPGRFSGRQFSNSRSEMNVSTLELGDSALYLCASSVSGTSGYNEQFFGPGTRLTVL.

V gene TRBV6-4 combines with J gene TRBJ2-3; 14 positions agree with TRBD2. Germline V gene data show CDR1 as MRHNA and CDR2 as SNTAGT. The CDR3 is made up of 16 amino acids. V lost 5 bases, J lost 6 bases, and 7 bases stayed unmatched. The CDR3 here is CASSMRTSGGTDTQYF. In DNA form, the CDR3 reads TGTGCCAGCAGTATGAGGACTAGCGGGGGGACTGATACGCAGTATTTT.

The chain uses TRBV5-5 and TRBJ2-3, with D unclear. The CDR3 has 15 amino acids. Deletions cut 4 bases from V and 4 bases from J, with 16 bases between. Per the germline V gene, CDR1 is SGHKS and CDR2 is YYEKEE (reference sequence). The chain's CDR3 is CASSAGSVSPDTQYF. The DNA of the CDR3 is TGTGCCAGCAGCGCTGGGTCCGTTTCCCCAGATACGCAGTATTTT.

In this sample, this clone turned up a few times. Other DNA sequences in this sample translate to the same CDR3. This sequence joins TRBV2 and TRBJ1-5; D gene uncertain. Germline assignment: CDR1 SNHLY and CDR2 FYNNEI. Trimming took off 4 bases at V and 0 bases at J, with 4 bases between the two ends. The CDR3 has 13 residues. CDR3 DNA sequence: TGTGCCAGCAGTGTCGGTAGCAATCAGCCCCAGCATTTT. Amino acid sequence: CASSVGSNQPQHF.